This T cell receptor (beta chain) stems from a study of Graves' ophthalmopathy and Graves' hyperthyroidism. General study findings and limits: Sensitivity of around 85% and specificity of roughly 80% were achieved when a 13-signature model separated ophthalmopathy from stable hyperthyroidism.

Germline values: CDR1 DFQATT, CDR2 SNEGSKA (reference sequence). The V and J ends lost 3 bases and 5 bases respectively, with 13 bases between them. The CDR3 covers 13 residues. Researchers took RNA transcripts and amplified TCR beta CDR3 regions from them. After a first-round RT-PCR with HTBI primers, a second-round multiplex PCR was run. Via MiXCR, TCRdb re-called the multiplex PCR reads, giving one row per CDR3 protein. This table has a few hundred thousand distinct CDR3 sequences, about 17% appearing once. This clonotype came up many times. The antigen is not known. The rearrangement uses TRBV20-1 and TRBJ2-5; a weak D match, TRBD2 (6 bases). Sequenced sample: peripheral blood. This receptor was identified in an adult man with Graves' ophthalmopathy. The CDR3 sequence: CSARAGWKETQYF. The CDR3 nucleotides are TGCAGTGCTAGGGCGGGATGGAAGGAGACCCAGTACTTC.